These T cell receptor beta chains were read from a single sample in a study of T cell changes during pregnancy in multiple sclerosis. The table came from immunoSEQ multiplex PCR; TCRdb's copy has only in-frame clones and leaves some out. The sample lists about 80,000 clones; around 92% were seen once. This material consisted of peripheral blood, taken before pregnancy. These receptor sequences come from a female donor with multiple sclerosis, enrolled in a pregnancy study. Both conserved end residues are part of each CDR3. The order of the fields is J gene, clone size, CDR3 length, D gene, V gene, CDR3 DNA, CDR3 protein. D genes are given only for firm matches. Expanded clones are given a class, and other clones once, few, many or no size at all.

TRBJ2-5 - 14 - TRBV15 TGTGCCACCAGCAGAGTTTCAGGGCACGAGACCCAGTACTTC CATSRVSGHETQYF
TRBJ2-3 - 16 TRBD1 TRBV7-2 TGTGCCAGCAGCCCAGTAGGTCGACAGGGGCCAGATACGCAGTATTTT CASSPVGRQGPDTQYF
TRBJ2-1 once 15 TRBD2 TRBV18 TGTGCCAGCTCACCGGGACTAGCGGGGTACAATGAGCAGTTCTTC CASSPGLAGYNEQFF
TRBJ2-7 once 13 - TRBV11-2 TGTGCCAGCAGCTTTGACAGACCTTACGAGCAGTACTTC CASSFDRPYEQYF
TRBJ1-4 few 13 TRBD1 TRBV6-6 TGTGCCAGCAAGGGACAGGGCCTCGAAAAACTGTTTTTT CASKGQGLEKLFF
TRBJ2-1 - 14 TRBD2 TRBV6-6 TGTGCCAGCAGCCGCGGGGGCTCCTACAATGAGCAGTTCTTC CASSRGGSYNEQFF
TRBJ2-7 - 16 TRBD2 TRBV15 TGTGCCACCAGCAGAGGGGGACTAGCGGGACTTCGCGAGCAGTACTTC CATSRGGLAGLREQYF
TRBJ2-2 - 18 TRBD2 TRBV7-2 TGTGCCAGCAGCTTATTCCCCCTAGCGGGAGCCCGGGACGGGGAGCTGTTTTTT CASSLFPLAGARDGELFF
TRBJ2-3 - 14 - TRBV5-1 TGCGCCAGCAGCTCCTTAGCGGGCACAGATACGCAGTATTTT CASSSLAGTDTQYF
TRBJ2-6 - 18 TRBD2 TRBV11-2 TGTGCCAGCAGCTTAGCAGCGGGAGGGACATCTGGGGCCAACGTCCTGACTTTC CASSLAAGGTSGANVLTF
TRBJ1-5 once 16 - TRBV5-6 TGTGCCAGCAGTTCCACCACGGGGAGAGGCAATCAGCCCCAGCATTTT CASSSTTGRGNQPQHF
TRBJ2-1 - 18 TRBD2 TRBV7-6 TGTGCCAGCAGCTTAGCGGGGCCCCTAGCGGGAGTTTACAATGAGCAGTTCTTC CASSLAGPLAGVYNEQFF
TRBJ1-2 - 12 TRBD1 TRBV7-9 TGTGCCAGCAGCTCCCACAGGGGGGGCTACACCTTC CASSSHRGGYTF
TRBJ1-4 - 16 - TRBV7-9 TGTGCCAGCAGCTTGACGCTGACAGATACTAATGAAAAACTGTTTTTT CASSLTLTDTNEKLFF
TRBJ2-7 - 14 - TRBV28 TGTGCCAGCATCCCGACAGGTCTATGGAACGAGCAGTACTTC CASIPTGLWNEQYF
TRBJ2-5 - 14 TRBD1 TRBV19 TGTGCCAGTAGCTTACAGGGGATGCAAGAGACCCAGTACTTC CASSLQGMQETQYF
TRBJ1-1 - 14 - TRBV7-2 TGTGCCAGCAGCCTCCTGGCTCTTGACACTGAAGCTTTCTTT CASSLLALDTEAFF
TRBJ1-3 once 17 - TRBV9 TGTGCCAGCAGCGCTACAGCCGCAATGGGCTCTGGAAACACCATATATTTT CASSATAAMGSGNTIYF
TRBJ1-2 - 17 - TRBV4-1 TGCGCCAGCAGCCAAGGAAACAGGGAATTGGTCTTCTATGGCTACACCTTC CASSQGNRELVFYGYTF
TRBJ2-4 - 15 - TRBV2 TGTGCCAGCAGTGAAATTACGGGAGTCAAAAACATTCAGTACTTC CASSEITGVKNIQYF
TRBJ2-1 - 14 - TRBV7-2 TGTGCCAGCAGTTCGTTTGAGACCTACAATGAGCAGTTCTTC CASSSFETYNEQFF
TRBJ2-5 - 16 TRBD1 TRBV2 TGTGCCAGCAGCGACAGGGGGCGGAAATCCCAAGAGACCCAGTACTTC CASSDRGRKSQETQYF
TRBJ1-5 - 15 TRBD1 TRBV28 TGTGCCAGCAGTATACAGGGGACGCGCAATCAGCCCCAGCATTTT CASSIQGTRNQPQHF
TRBJ2-5 - 16 - TRBV5-1 TGCGCCAGCGGGCCCGGAGGCCAGAGAACTCAAGAGACCCAGTACTTC CASGPGGQRTQETQYF
TRBJ1-2 - 15 - TRBV19 TGTGCCAGTAGTATAGATCTCGACAGCTACTATGGCTACACCTTC CASSIDLDSYYGYTF
TRBJ2-1 - 15 TRBD1 TRBV7-9 TGTGCCAGCAGCCCGAGACAGGGGGTCTACAATGAGCAGTTCTTC CASSPRQGVYNEQFF
TRBJ1-2 - 11 - TRBV7-2 TGTGCCAGCCAGGGACTTACGGGCTACACCTTC CASQGLTGYTF
TRBJ2-3 - 15 TRBD2 TRBV7-3 TGTGCCAGCAGCTTAGGGACTAGCGGTTTCGATACGCAGTATTTT CASSLGTSGFDTQYF
TRBJ1-3 - 11 - TRBV16 TGTGCCAGCAGCCCTGAGGACACCATATATTTT CASSPEDTIYF
TRBJ2-7 - 18 TRBD2 TRBV7-2 TGTGCCAGCAGCTCTACTAGCGGGAGAGGCCGGCGGATCTACGAGCAGTACTTC CASSSTSGRGRRIYEQYF
TRBJ1-1 - 15 TRBD1 TRBV4-2 TGTGCCAGCAGCCCACTGGGACAGGCAAACACTGAAGCTTTCTTT CASSPLGQANTEAFF
TRBJ2-7 - 15 TRBD2 TRBV6-5 TGTGCCAGCAGGGTAACTAGCGGGAATTCCTACGAGCAGTACTTC CASRVTSGNSYEQYF
TRBJ2-3 - 18 TRBD2 TRBV28 TGTGCCAGCAGTTTACGGGCCCTGGGACTAGCGGGCACAGATACGCAGTATTTT CASSLRALGLAGTDTQYF
TRBJ2-7 once 12 - TRBV5-1 TGCGCCAGCAGACAGGATAGCTACGAGCAGTACTTC CASRQDSYEQYF
TRBJ2-7 - 11 - TRBV28 TGTGCCAGCGGGCGAACCTACGAGCAGTACTTC CASGRTYEQYF
TRBJ2-2 - 15 - TRBV11-1 TGTGCCAGCAGCTTAGGCGGGACGAACACCGGGGAGCTGTTTTTT CASSLGGTNTGELFF
TRBJ2-1 - 18 TRBD2 TRBV19 TGTGCCAGTAGCCGTTCCACCTTAGCGGGAGTATTCTACAATGAGCAGTTCTTC CASSRSTLAGVFYNEQFF
TRBJ2-1 - 12 - TRBV6-5 TGTGCCAGCAGTTCAAGGAGGAATGAGCAGTTCTTC CASSSRRNEQFF
TRBJ2-7 - 16 - TRBV4-2 TGTGCCAGCAGCCATCTCGGACAGGCGGGGTCCTACGAGCAGTACTTC CASSHLGQAGSYEQYF
TRBJ2-2 few 14 TRBD2 TRBV6-4 TGTGCCAGCAGTGTAGCGGGAGAATCCGGGGAGCTGTTTTTT CASSVAGESGELFF
TRBJ1-1 - 13 TRBD1 TRBV6-1 TGTGCCGGCGGACAGGGAAGTGTCACTGAAGCTTTCTTT CAGGQGSVTEAFF
TRBJ2-7 - 14 - TRBV28 TGTGCCAGCAGTTTTCTCCGCGGGACCTACGAGCAGTACTTC CASSFLRGTYEQYF
TRBJ2-2 - 15 TRBD2 TRBV19 TGTGCCAGTAGTATGGGGACTAGGGGCACCGGGGAGCTGTTTTTT CASSMGTRGTGELFF
TRBJ1-4 - 16 - TRBV7-9 TGTGCCAGCAGCAAGCAGAAAGGGATCCGGGGTGAAAAACTGTTTTTT CASSKQKGIRGEKLFF
TRBJ2-5 few 16 TRBD2 TRBV7-6 TGTGCCAGCAGTTCCTCGGCGGGAGCCGAATGGGAGACCCAGTACTTC CASSSSAGAEWETQYF
TRBJ2-3 - 16 TRBD2 TRBV6-5 TGTGCCAGCAGTTACTCTGCGAGCGGGGGAGGGGATACGCAGTATTTT CASSYSASGGGDTQYF
TRBJ2-2 - 15 - TRBV6-5 TGTGCCAGCAGTTACAGACTTTCGAACACCGGGGAGCTGTTTTTT CASSYRLSNTGELFF